In its sample, the clone carrying this TCR beta chain was seen a few times. As yet, its antigen is unknown. The sample is drawn from a study of T-cell memory formation after mild COVID-19. Findings and limits, study-wide: SARS-CoV-2 specificity was not confirmed for second-wave clones peaking on day 37.

cDNA libraries for TCR alpha and TCR beta, carrying sample barcodes and UMIs, came from 5'RACE with constant-segment primers. MiXCR, run by TCRdb on the 5' RACE reads, gives a single entry per CDR3 protein. The sample carries 450,000 to 650,000 distinct CDR3 sequences, under 20% recorded once. This sequence originates from an adult woman who had mild COVID-19 (a few samples of this study predate the infection). Cell type and time point are not known. The sample was PBMCs or a T cell subset sorted from them (not recorded which).

CDR3 region: CASSGQGRNTEAFF. The CDR3 nucleotides are TGCGCCAGCAGCGGACAGGGGAGGAACACTGAAGCTTTCTTT. The rearrangement uses TRBV5-1 and TRBJ1-1, with 9 bases fitting TRBD1. This CDR3 is 14 amino acids long. The germline CDR1 and CDR2 sequences are SGHRS and YFSETQ. The ends lost 4 bases at V and 1 base at J; junction bases unmatched: 2.